This TCR beta chain came from a study of blood T cell repertoires in COVID-19. Study overall: Samples came from the United States, Italy and Spain, spanning acute and convalescent COVID-19.

The CDR3 covers 14 residues. The V segment lost 0 bases and the J segment 6 bases; nucleotides outside the gene matches: 4. The germline V gene has CDR1 MNHNY and CDR2 SVGAGI (reference sequence). Per the original data handling: Estimates of nucleated cell counts were drawn from the amplification of reference gene primers. Clones were sequenced by immunoSEQ multiplex PCR, and TCRdb holds only the in-frame ones, with some missing. The V and J calls and clone size are taken from that table; D and trimming were inferred from the DNA. In the table there are approximately 330,000 clones, approximately 88% of which are singletons.

The source is a man younger than 40 with COVID-19, enrolled during active disease. This sequence joins TRBV6-6 and TRBJ1-2, with 7 bases fitting TRBD1. The specimen was peripheral blood. As DNA, the CDR3 is TGTGCCAGCAGTTACTCGGAGGGGGCGGATGGCTACACCTTC. It yields the protein CASSYSEGADGYTF.